The rows below give T cell receptor beta chains drawn from one sample of a study of blood T cell repertoires in COVID-19. Only in-frame clones appear in the TCRdb table, and some are missing; sequencing was by immunoSEQ multiplex PCR. The sample comprises 200,000 to 250,000 clones, about 79% of which are singletons, and about 3.4% rests with the top ten. The material sequenced was PBMCs or T cells enriched from blood (not recorded which). These receptors were collected from a woman aged 60 to 75 who had recovered from COVID-19. Each CDR3 is given without its conserved first and last residue. Each record gives: J gene, V gene, CDR3 protein.

j_gene: TRBJ1-5
v_gene: TRBV7-2
CDR3aa: ASSLALGQGASSNQPQH

j_gene: TRBJ1-6
v_gene: TRBV27
CDR3aa: ASSVGQLNSPLH

j_gene: TRBJ1-1
v_gene: TRBV21-1
CDR3aa: ASSKGGRTEAF

j_gene: TRBJ1-2
v_gene: TRBV27
CDR3aa: ASRVEVRGGYT

j_gene: TRBJ2-7
v_gene: TRBV4-1
CDR3aa: ASSQDAGDEQY

j_gene: TRBJ2-7
v_gene: TRBV5-4
CDR3aa: ASSLPPLYEQY

j_gene: TRBJ2-1
v_gene: TRBV7-2
CDR3aa: ASSLGISGYNEQF

j_gene: TRBJ1-6
v_gene: TRBV5-1
CDR3aa: ASSLGGQTNSPLH

j_gene: TRBJ1-2
v_gene: TRBV5-4
CDR3aa: ASSLGTAYGYT

j_gene: TRBJ2-5
v_gene: TRBV3-1/TRBV3-2
CDR3aa: ASSPGARGLETQY

j_gene: TRBJ2-7
v_gene: TRBV10-3
CDR3aa: AISEGQGETYEQY

j_gene: TRBJ2-5
v_gene: TRBV11-3
CDR3aa: ASSSAGSETQY

j_gene: TRBJ2-4
v_gene: TRBV7-2
CDR3aa: ASSFQGLAGGLISNIQY

j_gene: TRBJ2-3
v_gene: TRBV27
CDR3aa: ASSPMGLAGVNTDTQY

j_gene: TRBJ2-1
v_gene: TRBV19
CDR3aa: ASIQRGDNEQF

j_gene: TRBJ2-1
v_gene: TRBV5-4
CDR3aa: ASSLNAENPYNEQF

j_gene: TRBJ2-7
v_gene: TRBV12-3/TRBV12-4
CDR3aa: ASSLSGRHEQY

j_gene: TRBJ1-2
v_gene: TRBV5-6
CDR3aa: ASSSGTGRNYGYT

j_gene: TRBJ2-7
v_gene: TRBV5-6
CDR3aa: ASSFVRDWDEQY

j_gene: TRBJ1-2
v_gene: TRBV19
CDR3aa: ASSPRDSRGYGYT

j_gene: TRBJ1-1
v_gene: TRBV19
CDR3aa: ASSSDRGGTEAF

j_gene: TRBJ1-5
v_gene: TRBV18
CDR3aa: ASSPSGVMNNQPQH

j_gene: TRBJ1-1
v_gene: TRBV7-9
CDR3aa: ASSLRQGNTEAF

j_gene: TRBJ2-1
v_gene: TRBV10-3
CDR3aa: AISEPGDIRSYNEQF

j_gene: TRBJ1-1
v_gene: TRBV4-1
CDR3aa: ASSRQGGLNTEAF

j_gene: TRBJ2-7
v_gene: TRBV29-1
CDR3aa: SVGHQGSSYEQY

j_gene: TRBJ1-1
v_gene: TRBV6-2/TRBV6-3
CDR3aa: ASSYHSKNTEAF

j_gene: TRBJ2-2
v_gene: TRBV5-4
CDR3aa: ASSSYGGANTGELF

j_gene: TRBJ2-7
v_gene: TRBV5-4
CDR3aa: ASSLQMLVSSASSYEQY

j_gene: TRBJ1-5
v_gene: TRBV18
CDR3aa: ASSLRTISGVGNQPQH

j_gene: TRBJ1-2
v_gene: TRBV25-1
CDR3aa: ARENGFGYT

j_gene: TRBJ1-5
v_gene: TRBV5-6
CDR3aa: ASSLASGGASNQPQH

j_gene: TRBJ1-2
v_gene: TRBV7-9
CDR3aa: ASSPGTANYGYT

j_gene: TRBJ1-1
v_gene: TRBV7-2
CDR3aa: ASSLYQGGNTEAF

j_gene: TRBJ2-1
v_gene: TRBV19
CDR3aa: ATQVQGVDNEQF

j_gene: TRBJ2-7
v_gene: TRBV27
CDR3aa: ASSLLLAGGSYEQY

j_gene: TRBJ2-1
v_gene: TRBV3-1/TRBV3-2
CDR3aa: ASSQDSSDNEQF

j_gene: TRBJ2-2
v_gene: TRBV6-2/TRBV6-3
CDR3aa: ASSLLWGDTGELF

j_gene: TRBJ2-2
v_gene: TRBV5-8
CDR3aa: ASSLVAGVDTGELF

j_gene: TRBJ1-1
v_gene: TRBV6-5
CDR3aa: ASKGLASTEAF

j_gene: TRBJ2-1
v_gene: TRBV7-2
CDR3aa: ASSLGGGINEQF

j_gene: TRBJ2-7
v_gene: TRBV10-3
CDR3aa: AISESGQGVREQY

j_gene: TRBJ1-3
v_gene: TRBV18
CDR3aa: ASSPSTGIFGNTIY

j_gene: TRBJ1-2
v_gene: TRBV5-4
CDR3aa: ASSLGGPGGPYYGYT

j_gene: TRBJ2-7
v_gene: TRBV5-6
CDR3aa: ASSFGLVGEQY

j_gene: TRBJ1-2
v_gene: TRBV19
CDR3aa: ASSMYFGGYGYT

j_gene: TRBJ2-1
v_gene: TRBV6-5
CDR3aa: ASSFGQNNEQF

j_gene: TRBJ1-2
v_gene: TRBV4-3
CDR3aa: ASSPGRGGTHNGYT

j_gene: TRBJ2-2
v_gene: TRBV7-8
CDR3aa: ASSPRLAGSTGELF

j_gene: TRBJ2-3
v_gene: TRBV5-8
CDR3aa: ASGAGGTDTQY

j_gene: TRBJ2-2
v_gene: TRBV14
CDR3aa: ASSQRRGAFNTGELF

j_gene: TRBJ1-1
v_gene: TRBV21-1
CDR3aa: ASSKEEGSMNTEAF

j_gene: TRBJ2-7
v_gene: TRBV11-2
CDR3aa: ASSLEAGGWYEQY

j_gene: TRBJ2-1
v_gene: TRBV12-3/TRBV12-4
CDR3aa: ASSQNNEQF

j_gene: TRBJ2-5
v_gene: TRBV3-1/TRBV3-2
CDR3aa: ASSQMTSRQETQY

j_gene: TRBJ2-5
v_gene: TRBV24-1
CDR3aa: ATSDSHPPGEETQY

j_gene: TRBJ2-5
v_gene: TRBV9
CDR3aa: ASSPQSRGLETQY

j_gene: TRBJ1-2
v_gene: TRBV18
CDR3aa: ASSRSGTGGETNYGYT

j_gene: TRBJ2-3
v_gene: TRBV5-1
CDR3aa: ASSSEGLRTGGDTQY